Shown below are 14 T cell receptor beta chains from a single sample sequenced in a study of T cell changes during pregnancy in multiple sclerosis. Clones were read by immunoSEQ multiplex PCR, and TCRdb kept only the in-frame ones, dropping some. The sample gives about 40,000 clones, 88% of which show up once; about 5.2% is in the top ten. The sequences come from peripheral blood, collected in the first trimester of pregnancy. All receptors derive from a female donor in good health, enrolled as a control in a pregnancy study.

The gene calls are TRBV9 and TRBJ1-2; D is possibly TRBD1 (5 bases). V lost 3 bases, J lost 6 bases, and 15 bases lay in between. CDR1 SGDLS and CDR2 YYNGEE come from the germline V gene. The length of the CDR3 is 14 residues. Written as DNA, the CDR3 is TGTGCCAGCAGCGACCAATGGGAGGGGAATGGCTACACCTTC. Translation gives CASSDQWEGNGYTF.

V gene TRBV29-1 combines with J gene TRBJ1-1; D ambiguous. Per the germline V gene, CDR1 is SQVTM and CDR2 is ANQGSEA. The CDR3 consists of 13 residues. Deletions cut 5 bases from V and 5 bases from J, with 15 bases between. CDR3 in DNA: TGCAGCGTTTCTAGGTGGGTAAGAACTGAAGCTTTCTTT. This gives the protein CSVSRWVRTEAFF.

The genes are TRBV9 and TRBJ1-6; 8 bases fit TRBD1. V trimming: 2 bases; J trimming: 6 bases; junction bases outside the gene matches: 10. The CDR3 is 17 residues long. CDR1 SGDLS and CDR2 YYNGEE come from the germline V gene. The CDR3 region is CASSVSPGGPFNSPLHF. The CDR3 coding sequence is TGTGCCAGCAGCGTTAGTCCAGGGGGCCCTTTTAATTCACCCCTCCACTTT.

The CDR3 coding sequence is TGCGCCAGCAAACTAGCGGGAGGGCCGGATACGCAGTATTTT. It codes for CASKLAGGPDTQYF. The V and J genes are TRBV5-1 and TRBJ2-3, with 13 bases aligning to TRBD2. Losses at the gene ends were 6 bases for V and 6 bases for J; bases not matched to a gene: 4. The CDR3 runs to 14 residues. Germline CDR1 and CDR2: SGHRS and YFSETQ. Using reference TRBV5-1 and TRBJ2-3 for the parts outside the CDR3, the full variable domain is KAGVTQTPRYLIKTRGQQVTLSCSPISGHRSVSWYQQTPGQGLQFLFEYFSETQRNKGNFPGRFSGRQFSNSRSEMNVSTLELGDSALYLCASKLAGGPDTQYFGPGTRLTVL.

Comments on this clone: The same CDR3 arises from other DNA sequences in this sample as well. The genes are TRBV4-2 and TRBJ2-5; 9 bases map to TRBD2. The CDR3 sequence is 16 residues long. Germline V gives CDR1 LGHNA, CDR2 YNFKEQ. The V and J ends lost 1 base and 1 base, in that order; junction bases with no gene match: 4. The CDR3 region has the DNA TGTGCCAGCAGCCAAGCCGGCGGGGGGGTCCAAGAGACCCAGTACTTC. As protein: CASSQAGGGVQETQYF.

The chain links TRBV19 to TRBJ2-3, with 8 positions matching TRBD2. There are 15 residues in the CDR3. V shed 6 bases and J 4 bases; nucleotides not matched to a gene: 9. CDR1 is LNHDA, CDR2 SQIVND, per germline (reference sequence). The CDR3 is CASRRTSSVADTQYF. The CDR3 nucleotides are TGTGCCAGTAGGAGGACTAGCTCAGTCGCAGATACGCAGTATTTT.

The rearrangement joins TRBV29-1 to TRBJ1-1, with D hard to call. The CDR3 totals 13 residues. Germline V CDR1 and CDR2: SQVTM, ANQGSEA. Trimming removed 5 bases at V and 1 base at J, with 11 bases between. CDR3 bases: TGCAGCGTTCCGAAGACTGCGAACACTGAAGCTTTCTTT. Translating gives CSVPKTANTEAFF.

The chain combines TRBV6-1 with TRBJ2-2; 11 bases line up with TRBD2. Trimming removed 10 bases from V and 4 bases from J; junction bases left unmatched: 8. The CDR3 runs to 15 residues. Germline CDR1 reads MNHNS; CDR2 reads SASEGT. CDR3 sequence reads: CAKPGLAECTGELFF. CDR3 DNA sequence: TGTGCCAAGCCGGGACTAGCGGAATGCACCGGGGAGCTGTTTTTT.

The J gene is TRBJ2-1, the V gene TRBV15, with 7 bases matching TRBD2. The germline V gene has CDR1 LNHNV and CDR2 YYDKDF (reference sequence). The CDR3 has 17 residues. The V and J ends lost 0 bases and 6 bases, in that order; junction bases with no gene match: 11. DNA for the CDR3: TGTGCCACCAGCAGAGATTTGGGCGGGGGAATATCCAATGAGCAGTTCTTC. This sequence encodes CATSRDLGGGISNEQFF.

V usage is TRBV4-3 and J usage is TRBJ1-6; D ambiguous. Germline CDR1 reads LGHNA; CDR2 reads YSLEER. There are 14 residues in the CDR3. With 0 bases removed from V and 11 bases from J, the gap between germline ends came to 11 bases. Here the CDR3 DNA reads TGCGCCAGCAGCCAAGACGGCATCGGGACACCCCTCCACTTT. Its translation: CASSQDGIGTPLHF.

The J gene is TRBJ2-1, the V gene TRBV4-1; 7 bases line up with TRBD1. V shed 4 bases and J 9 bases; nucleotides not matched to a gene: 15. Germline V lookup: CDR1 MGHRA, CDR2 YSYEKL. The CDR3 loop spans 16 amino acids. CDR3 region: CASSLPSGTDVGEQFF. DNA for the CDR3: TGCGCCAGCAGCCTCCCTTCCGGGACAGACGTCGGTGAGCAGTTCTTC.

The V gene is TRBV5-1, the J gene TRBJ1-1; 8 bases map to TRBD1. There are 15 residues in the CDR3. Per germline, CDR1 SGHRS and CDR2 YFSETQ. The junction had 5 bases not matched to a gene; V was cut back by 3 bases and J by 1 base. The DNA of the CDR3 is TGCGCCAGCAGCTACGGACAGGGTTGGAACACTGAAGCTTTCTTT. It specifies CASSYGQGWNTEAFF.

The J gene is TRBJ2-3, the V gene TRBV27; 12 positions match TRBD2. V gave up 7 bases and J gave up 5 bases; unmatched junction bases: 16. Germline lookup yields CDR1 MNHEY and CDR2 SMNVEV (reference sequence). The CDR3 spans 18 residues. DNA for the CDR3: TGTGCCAGCATCCAACTACGTTCTAGCGGGAGGGTAGGAGATACGCAGTATTTT. It encodes CASIQLRSSGRVGDTQYF.

The chain carries TRBV5-4 and TRBJ1-2; maybe TRBD1 (5 bases). The CDR3 sequence is 14 residues long. Trimming pared 0 bases from V and 3 bases from J, leaving 9 bases between. Germline CDR1 is SGHNT and CDR2 is YYREEE (reference sequence). CDR3 DNA: TGTGCCAGCAGCTTGGACCCGGGGGACTATGGCTACACCTTC. This codes for CASSLDPGDYGYTF.